Following are 5 T cell receptor beta chains from one sample sequenced in a study of early T cells in non-severe SARS-CoV-2 infection. TCRdb re-called the 5' RACE reads through MiXCR, storing one row per CDR3 protein. The top ten hold 6% to 8.5% of the sample, which has tens of thousands of distinct CDR3 sequences, roughly a tenth seen once. The sample was whole blood, taken at baseline. These receptors originate from an adult who was a healthcare worker with PCR-confirmed SARS-CoV-2 infection or an uninfected control (not recorded which).

The chain joins TRBV20-1 to TRBJ1-6; the D gene is possibly TRBD1 (5 bases). V was pared by 2 bases and J by 1 base, with 12 bases between. Germline values: CDR1 DFQATT, CDR2 SNEGSKA (reference sequence). The CDR3 consists of 16 residues. In DNA form, the CDR3 reads TGCAGTGCTAGAAAAATGGGGGATTCCTATAATTCACCCCTCCACTTT. Translation: CSARKMGDSYNSPLHF.

This clonotype was recorded at least ten times. The rearrangement joins TRBV4-3 to TRBJ1-2; the D is unclear. CDR1 and CDR2 (germline): LGHNA, YSLEER. The CDR3 runs 16 residues. V lost 2 bases, J lost 3 bases, and 16 bases lay in between. The CDR3 region has the DNA TGCGCCAGCAGCCAAAGAGCGGAGGATCCTTACTATGGCTACACCTTC. Translated, it gives CASSQRAEDPYYGYTF.

The table lists this clonotype with a few counts. The chain couples TRBV7-9 to TRBJ1-3, with D perhaps matching TRBD1 (5 bases). Germline loops: CDR1 SEHNR, CDR2 FQNEAQ (reference sequence). The CDR3 totals 16 residues. V lost 2 bases and J lost 1, with 12 bases in between. The CDR3 DNA reads as TGTGCCAGCAGCTTAAGGGGCTATCTGTCTGGAAACACCATATATTTT. Its protein is CASSLRGYLSGNTIYF. The whole variable domain, filled in from reference TRBV7-9 and TRBJ1-3, reads DTGVSQNPRHKITKRGQNVTFRCDPISEHNRLYWYRQTLGQGPEFLTYFQNEAQLEKSRLLSDRFSAERPKGSFSTLEIQRTEQGDSAMYLCASSLRGYLSGNTIYFGEGSWLTVV.

The chain has TRBV19 and TRBJ2-7; 7 bases align to TRBD2. The V gene's germline CDR1 is LNHDA and CDR2 SQIVND (reference sequence). The CDR3 consists of 15 residues. The trim removed 5 bases at V and 0 bases at J, leaving 7 bases unmatched. Here the CDR3 reads CASSVSGVSSYEQYF. The CDR3 DNA sequence: TGTGCCAGTAGTGTAAGCGGGGTGAGCTCCTACGAGCAGTACTTC.

In its sample, this clonotype was seen many times. V is TRBV27 and J is TRBJ2-2; unclear D gene. CDR3 size: 12 residues. Germline CDR1 MNHEY, CDR2 SMNVEV (reference sequence). V shed 6 bases and J shed 5 bases, with 7 bases lying between them. In DNA, the CDR3 is TGTGCCAGCAGGCTGGGGACCGGGGAGCTGTTTTTT. Translating it yields CASRLGTGELFF.